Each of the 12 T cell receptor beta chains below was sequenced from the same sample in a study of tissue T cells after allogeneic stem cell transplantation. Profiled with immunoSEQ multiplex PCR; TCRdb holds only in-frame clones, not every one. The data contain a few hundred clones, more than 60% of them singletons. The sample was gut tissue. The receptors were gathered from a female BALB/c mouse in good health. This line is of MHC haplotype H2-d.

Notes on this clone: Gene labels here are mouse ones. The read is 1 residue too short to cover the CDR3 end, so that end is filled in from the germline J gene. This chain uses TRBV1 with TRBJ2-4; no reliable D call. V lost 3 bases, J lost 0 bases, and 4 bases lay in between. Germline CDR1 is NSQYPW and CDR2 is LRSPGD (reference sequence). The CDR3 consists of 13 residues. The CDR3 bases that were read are TGCACCTGCAGTGCCCCTAGTCAAAACACCTTGTAC. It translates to CTCSAPSQNTLY. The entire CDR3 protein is CTCSAPSQNTLYF.

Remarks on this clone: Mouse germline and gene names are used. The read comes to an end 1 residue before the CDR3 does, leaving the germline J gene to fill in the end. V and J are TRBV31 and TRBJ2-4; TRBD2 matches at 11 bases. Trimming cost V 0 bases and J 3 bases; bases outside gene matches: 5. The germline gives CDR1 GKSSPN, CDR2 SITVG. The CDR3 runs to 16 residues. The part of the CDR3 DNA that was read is TGTGCCTGGAGTCTAAACTGGGGGGGCGTCCAAAACACCTTGTAC. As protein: CAWSLNWGGVQNTLY. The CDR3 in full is CAWSLNWGGVQNTLYF.

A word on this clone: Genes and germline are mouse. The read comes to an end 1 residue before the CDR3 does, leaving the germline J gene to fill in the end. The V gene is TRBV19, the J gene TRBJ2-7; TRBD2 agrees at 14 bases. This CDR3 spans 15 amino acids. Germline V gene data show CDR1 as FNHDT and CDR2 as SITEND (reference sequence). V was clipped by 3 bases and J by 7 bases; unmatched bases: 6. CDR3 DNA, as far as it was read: TGTGCCAGCAGTAAGGGACTGGGGGGGCGTCGGGAACAGTAC. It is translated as CASSKGLGGRREQY. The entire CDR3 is CASSKGLGGRREQYF.

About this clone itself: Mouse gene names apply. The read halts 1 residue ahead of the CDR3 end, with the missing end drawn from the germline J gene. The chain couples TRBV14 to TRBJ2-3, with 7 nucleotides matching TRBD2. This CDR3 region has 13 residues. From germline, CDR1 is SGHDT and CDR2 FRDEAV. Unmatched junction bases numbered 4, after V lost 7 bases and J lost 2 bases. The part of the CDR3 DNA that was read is TGTGCCAGCCGAACTGGGGTTGCAGAAACGCTGTAT. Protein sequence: CASRTGVAETLY. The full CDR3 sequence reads CASRTGVAETLYF.

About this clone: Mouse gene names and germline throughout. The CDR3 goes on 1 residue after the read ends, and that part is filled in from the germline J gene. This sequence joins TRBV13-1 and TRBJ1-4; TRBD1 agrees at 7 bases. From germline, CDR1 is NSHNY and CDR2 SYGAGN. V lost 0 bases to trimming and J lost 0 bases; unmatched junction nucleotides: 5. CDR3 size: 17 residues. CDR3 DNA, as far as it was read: TGTGCCAGCAGTGATGCAACCGGGACAGTTTCCAACGAAAGATTATTT. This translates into CASSDATGTVSNERLF. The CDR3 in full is CASSDATGTVSNERLFF.

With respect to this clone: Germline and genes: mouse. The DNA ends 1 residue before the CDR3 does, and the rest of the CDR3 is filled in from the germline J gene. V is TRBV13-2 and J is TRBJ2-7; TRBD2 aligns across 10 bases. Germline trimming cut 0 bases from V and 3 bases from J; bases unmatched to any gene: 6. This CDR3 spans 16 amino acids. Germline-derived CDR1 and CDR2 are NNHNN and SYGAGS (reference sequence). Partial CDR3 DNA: TGTGCCAGCGGTGATGCTAGAGGGACTGGGGTCTATGAACAGTAC. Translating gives CASGDARGTGVYEQY. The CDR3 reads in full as CASGDARGTGVYEQYF.

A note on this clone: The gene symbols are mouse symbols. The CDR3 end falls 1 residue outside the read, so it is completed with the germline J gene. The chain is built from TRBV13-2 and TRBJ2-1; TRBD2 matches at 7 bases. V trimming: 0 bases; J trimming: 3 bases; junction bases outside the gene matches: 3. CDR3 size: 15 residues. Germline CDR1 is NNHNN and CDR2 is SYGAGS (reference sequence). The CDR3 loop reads CASGDVWGSYAEQFF. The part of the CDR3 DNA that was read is TGTGCCAGCGGTGATGTCTGGGGGTCCTATGCTGAGCAGTTC.

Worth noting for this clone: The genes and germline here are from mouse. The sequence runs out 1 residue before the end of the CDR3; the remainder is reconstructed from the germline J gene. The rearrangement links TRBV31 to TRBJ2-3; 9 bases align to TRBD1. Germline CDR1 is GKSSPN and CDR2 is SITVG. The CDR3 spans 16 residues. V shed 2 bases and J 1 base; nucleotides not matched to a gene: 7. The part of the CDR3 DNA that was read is TGTGCCTGGAGTTCCGGGACAGGGAGGGGTGCAGAAACGCTGTAT. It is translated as CAWSSGTGRGAETLY. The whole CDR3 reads CAWSSGTGRGAETLYF.

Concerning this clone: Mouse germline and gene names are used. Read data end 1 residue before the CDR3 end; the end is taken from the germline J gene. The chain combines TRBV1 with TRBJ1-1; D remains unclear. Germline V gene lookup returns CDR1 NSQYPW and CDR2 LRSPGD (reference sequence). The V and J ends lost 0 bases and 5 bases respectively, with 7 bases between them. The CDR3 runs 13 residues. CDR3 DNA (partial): TGCACCTGCAGTGCAGATCCACAAACAGAAGTCTTC. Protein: CTCSADPQTEVF. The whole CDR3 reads CTCSADPQTEVFF. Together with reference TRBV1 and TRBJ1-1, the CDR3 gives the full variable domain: VTLLEQNPRWRLVPRGQAVNLRCILKNSQYPWMSWYQQDLQKQLQWLFTLRSPGDKEVKSLPGADYLATRVTDTELRLQVANMSQGRTLYCTCSADPQTEVFFGKGTRLTVV.

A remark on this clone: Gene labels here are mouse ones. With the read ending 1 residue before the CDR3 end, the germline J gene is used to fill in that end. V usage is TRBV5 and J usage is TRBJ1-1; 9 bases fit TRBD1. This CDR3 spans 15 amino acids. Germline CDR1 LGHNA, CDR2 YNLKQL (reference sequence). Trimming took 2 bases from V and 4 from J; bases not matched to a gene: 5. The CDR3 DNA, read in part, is TGTGCCAGCAGCCAAACGGGACAGGGAGGCACAGAAGTCTTC. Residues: CASSQTGQGGTEVF. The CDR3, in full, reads CASSQTGQGGTEVFF.

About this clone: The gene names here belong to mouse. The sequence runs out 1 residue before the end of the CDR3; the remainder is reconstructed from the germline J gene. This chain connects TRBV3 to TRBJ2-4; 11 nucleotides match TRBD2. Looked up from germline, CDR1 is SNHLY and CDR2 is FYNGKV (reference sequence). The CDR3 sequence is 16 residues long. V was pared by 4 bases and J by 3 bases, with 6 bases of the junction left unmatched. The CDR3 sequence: CASSYSRDWGQNTLYF. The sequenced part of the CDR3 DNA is TGTGCCAGCAGCTATTCCCGGGACTGGGGGCAAAACACCTTGTAC.

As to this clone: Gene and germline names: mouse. CDR3 bases read: TGTGCCAGCAGTGAGGGGGGAAGATATGAACAGTAC. Translated: CASSEGGRYEQY. The whole CDR3 region reads CASSEGGRYEQYF. This chain connects TRBV13-1 to TRBJ2-7; D perhaps matches TRBD2 (6 bases). The read stops 1 residue short of the end of the CDR3; the missing end is completed from the germline J gene. Germline assignment: CDR1 NSHNY and CDR2 SYGAGN. Trimming removed 2 bases from V and 4 bases from J, with 10 bases in between. CDR3 length equals 13 residues.